What follows is one TCR beta chain and its context. Its specificity is not known. The CDR3 totals 15 residues. Germline V gene data show CDR1 as LNHDA and CDR2 as SQIVND (reference sequence). V was pared by 7 bases and J by 0 bases, with 14 bases between. Sequencing used immunoSEQ multiplex PCR; TCRdb keeps in-frame clones, though not all of them. The table has some 17,000 clones, 76% seen once; the top ten hold around 21%. Pools of viral peptides were used by the ViraFEST assay to expand antigen-specific CD4+ T cells ahead of sequencing. The culture ran for 10 days before CD4+ T cells were isolated. Infection dated between March and December 2020, before the Alpha, Beta and Delta variants reached the United States. Participants received two doses of either the BNT162b2 or mRNA-1273 vaccine. Half-medium exchanges with IL-2 medium took place on days 3 and 7. These data are taken from a study of vaccination effects on CD4 cells after COVID-19. The study's findings and limits: Predominantly, the post-vaccine spike-reactive clones of convalescents comprised new vaccine-induced clones.

The sequenced sample was CD4+ T cells from PBMCs cultured with SARS-CoV-2 spike peptides, obtained after COVID-19 vaccination. The TCR sequence derives from a human donor who had a prior SARS-CoV-2 infection. The chain recombines TRBV19 with TRBJ2-3, with D maybe TRBD2 (6 bases). The CDR3 loop is CASTIGGYSTDTQYF. The CDR3 region has the DNA TGTGCCAGTACAATCGGGGGTTATAGCACAGATACGCAGTATTTT. Filled out from reference TRBV19 and TRBJ2-3, the complete variable domain reads DGGITQSPKYLFRKEGQNVTLSCEQNLNHDAMYWYRQDPGQGLRLIYYSQIVNDFQKGDIAEGYSVSREKKESFPLTVTSAQKNPTAFYLCASTIGGYSTDTQYFGPGTRLTVL.